This entry concerns a single T cell receptor (beta chain). Antigen specificity is unknown. This specimen comes from a study of T cell clones after liver transplantation. Study overall: Without induction therapy, subjects received standard immunosuppression until 12-24 months post-transplant. The study, taken as a whole, reports: Low donor cell numbers restricted donor-reactive repertoire measurement in a couple of subjects. These preliminary findings come from unstandardized post-transplant sampling times.

The CDR3 loop spans 9 amino acids. CDR1 is MGHDK and CDR2 is SYGVNS in the germline V gene. V lost 11 bases, J lost 10 bases, and 12 bases lay in between. Clones were read by immunoSEQ multiplex PCR, and TCRdb kept only the in-frame ones, dropping some. The data show about 120,000 clones, 90% seen once. This chain joins TRBV25-1 and TRBJ2-7; D may match TRBD1 or TRBD2 (5 bases each). The sequence was collected from a human patient who received a liver transplant. T cells may partly derive from the graft donor. The sample was CD4+ T cells from blood, taken 12 months after liver transplant. This CDR3 is CARRGDQYF. CDR3 bases: TGTGCCCGTAGAGGGGACCAGTACTTC.